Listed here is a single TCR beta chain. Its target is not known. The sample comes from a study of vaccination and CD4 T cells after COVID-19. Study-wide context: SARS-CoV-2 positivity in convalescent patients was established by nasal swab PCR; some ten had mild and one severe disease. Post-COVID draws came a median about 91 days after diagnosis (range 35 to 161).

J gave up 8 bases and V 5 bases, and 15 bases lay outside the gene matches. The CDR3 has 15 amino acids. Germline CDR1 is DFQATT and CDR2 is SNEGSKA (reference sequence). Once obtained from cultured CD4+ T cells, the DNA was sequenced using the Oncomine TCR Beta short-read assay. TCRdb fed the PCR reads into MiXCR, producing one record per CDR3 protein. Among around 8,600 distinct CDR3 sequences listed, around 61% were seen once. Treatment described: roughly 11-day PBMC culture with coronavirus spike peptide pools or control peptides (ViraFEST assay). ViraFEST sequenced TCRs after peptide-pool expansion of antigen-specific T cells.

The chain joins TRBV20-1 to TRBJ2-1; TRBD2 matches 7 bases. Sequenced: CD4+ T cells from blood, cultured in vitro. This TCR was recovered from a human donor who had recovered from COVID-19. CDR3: CSAPAFGAGRDEQFF. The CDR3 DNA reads TGCAGTGCTCCTGCTTTCGGGGCGGGGAGGGATGAGCAGTTCTTC.